The rows below give T cell receptor beta chains drawn from one sample of a study of cytomegalovirus exposure and HLA in healthy donors. Repertoires were generated with immunoSEQ multiplex PCR, while TCRdb's copy carries only in-frame clones and drops some. This table holds over 150,000 clones, 80% found once. Sequencing used PBMCs. These receptors all stem from a woman aged 45-65 years in good health and CMV-seropositive. Both conserved end residues are trimmed from each CDR3. The order of the fields is J gene, V gene, clone size, CDR3 protein. Some rows mark clone size as missing; the rest say once, few, many or name a class of expanded clone.

j_gene: TRBJ1-5; v_gene: TRBV15; abundance: once; CDR3aa: ATSRQGDQPQH
j_gene: TRBJ1-3; v_gene: TRBV2; abundance: few; CDR3aa: ASSGAPGYSGNTIY
j_gene: TRBJ1-5; v_gene: TRBV28; abundance: NA; CDR3aa: ASSFIPIRGRVGNQPQH
j_gene: TRBJ2-3; v_gene: TRBV7-7; abundance: NA; CDR3aa: ASRQSGDTQY
j_gene: TRBJ2-5; v_gene: TRBV7-3; abundance: NA; CDR3aa: ASSYSGRQETQY
j_gene: TRBJ2-5; v_gene: TRBV5-1; abundance: NA; CDR3aa: ASKAGGLQETQY
j_gene: TRBJ2-7; v_gene: TRBV4-3; abundance: NA; CDR3aa: ASSLERGWGEQY
j_gene: TRBJ1-2; v_gene: TRBV7-8; abundance: NA; CDR3aa: ASSLARFGTVSDGYT
j_gene: TRBJ2-7; v_gene: TRBV6-5; abundance: NA; CDR3aa: ASSRSDRGGYEQY
j_gene: TRBJ1-5; v_gene: TRBV6-5; abundance: NA; CDR3aa: ASSPDRGQSQPQH
j_gene: TRBJ1-1; v_gene: TRBV6-5; abundance: once; CDR3aa: ASSFLLNTEAF
j_gene: TRBJ2-2; v_gene: TRBV28; abundance: NA; CDR3aa: ASSLWYGQGNTGELF
j_gene: TRBJ2-3; v_gene: TRBV6-1; abundance: NA; CDR3aa: ASSEGAADTQY
j_gene: TRBJ1-6; v_gene: TRBV7-6; abundance: NA; CDR3aa: ASSLNGQGNSPLH
j_gene: TRBJ2-1; v_gene: TRBV7-6; abundance: NA; CDR3aa: ASSLGEDNEQF
j_gene: TRBJ2-5; v_gene: TRBV11-2; abundance: NA; CDR3aa: ASSPVPSQETQY
j_gene: TRBJ1-1; v_gene: TRBV28; abundance: NA; CDR3aa: ASSSGHLNTEAF
j_gene: TRBJ2-1; v_gene: TRBV27; abundance: NA; CDR3aa: ASSLAGVYNEQF